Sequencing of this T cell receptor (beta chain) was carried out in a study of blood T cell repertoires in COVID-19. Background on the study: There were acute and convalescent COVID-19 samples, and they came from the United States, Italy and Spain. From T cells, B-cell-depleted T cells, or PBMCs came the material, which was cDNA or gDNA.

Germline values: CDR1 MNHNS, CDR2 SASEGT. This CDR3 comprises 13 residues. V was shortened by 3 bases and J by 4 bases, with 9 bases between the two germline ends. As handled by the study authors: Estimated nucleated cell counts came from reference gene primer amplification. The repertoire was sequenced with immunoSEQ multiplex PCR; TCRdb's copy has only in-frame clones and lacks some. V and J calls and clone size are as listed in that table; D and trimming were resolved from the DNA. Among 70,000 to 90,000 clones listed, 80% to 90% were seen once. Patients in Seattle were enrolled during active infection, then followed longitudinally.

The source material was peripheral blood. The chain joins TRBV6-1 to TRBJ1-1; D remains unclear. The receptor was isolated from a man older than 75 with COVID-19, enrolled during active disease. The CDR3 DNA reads TGTGCCAGCAGTGAGGACGGGGTCACTGAAGCTTTCTTT. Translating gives CASSEDGVTEAFF.